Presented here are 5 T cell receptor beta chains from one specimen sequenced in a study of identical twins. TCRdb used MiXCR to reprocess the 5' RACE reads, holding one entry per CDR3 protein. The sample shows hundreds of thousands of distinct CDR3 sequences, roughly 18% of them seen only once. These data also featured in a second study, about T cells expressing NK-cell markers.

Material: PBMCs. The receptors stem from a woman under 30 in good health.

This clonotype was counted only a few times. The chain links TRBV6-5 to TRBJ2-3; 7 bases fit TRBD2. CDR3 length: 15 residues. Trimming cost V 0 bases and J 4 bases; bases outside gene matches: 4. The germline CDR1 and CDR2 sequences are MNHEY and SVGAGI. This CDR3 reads CASSYSMGGADTQYF. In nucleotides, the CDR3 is TGTGCCAGCAGTTACTCGATGGGAGGGGCAGATACGCAGTATTTT.

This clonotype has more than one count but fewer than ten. CDR3 nucleotide sequence: TGTGCCAGCAGTCATGAGGGGGAGGATTCACCCCTCCACTTT. Protein product: CASSHEGEDSPLHF. This chain joins TRBV2 and TRBJ1-6; D is possibly TRBD1 (6 bases). Deletions cut 5 bases from V and 8 bases from J, with 13 bases between. The CDR3 spans 14 residues. Germline values: CDR1 SNHLY, CDR2 FYNNEI.

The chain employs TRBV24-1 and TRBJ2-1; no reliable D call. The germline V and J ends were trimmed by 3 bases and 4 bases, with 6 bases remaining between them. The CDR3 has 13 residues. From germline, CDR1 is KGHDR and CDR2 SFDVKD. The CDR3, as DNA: TGTGCCACCAGTGATGTTACGTACAATGAGCAGTTCTTC. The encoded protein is CATSDVTYNEQFF.

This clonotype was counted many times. CDR3 sequence (DNA): TGTGCCAGCAGTACAGGGGGTTCGAGTGGCTACACCTTC. Its protein is CASSTGGSSGYTF. The chain uses TRBV12-3 or TRBV12-4 and TRBJ1-2; 8 positions match TRBD1. The trim removed 5 bases at V and 7 bases at J, leaving 6 bases unmatched. The CDR3 consists of 13 residues.

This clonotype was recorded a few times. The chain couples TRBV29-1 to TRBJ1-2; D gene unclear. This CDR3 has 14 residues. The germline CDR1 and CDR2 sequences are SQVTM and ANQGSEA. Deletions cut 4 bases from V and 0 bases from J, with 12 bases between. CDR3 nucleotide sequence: TGCAGCGTTGGCCGTCTAATAGCTAACTATGGCTACACCTTC. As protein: CSVGRLIANYGYTF.